A single sample gave rise to the 32 T cell receptor beta chains below, sequenced in a study of blood T cell repertoires in COVID-19. The protocol was immunoSEQ multiplex PCR, while the TCRdb copy is restricted to in-frame clones and leaves out a portion. The table includes 70,000 or so clones, 85% to 90% detected once. The material sequenced was peripheral blood. The receptors shown here come from a woman over 75 with active COVID-19.

V and J are TRBV19 and TRBJ2-7; TRBD1 matches at 9 bases. Germline assignment: CDR1 LNHDA and CDR2 SQIVND (reference sequence). The CDR3 sequence is 14 residues long. With V trimmed by 5 bases and J by 5 bases, 7 bases remained unmatched. CDR3 loop: CASSDNRGLNEQYF. The CDR3 bases are TGTGCCAGTAGTGATAACAGGGGGCTGAACGAGCAGTACTTC.

V gene TRBV7-9 combines with J gene TRBJ1-2; D might be TRBD1 (6 bases). V lost 0 bases and J 2 bases, leaving 10 bases between the germline ends. Looked up from germline, CDR1 is SEHNR and CDR2 is FQNEAQ (reference sequence). CDR3 size: 15 residues. The CDR3 nucleotides are TGTGCCAGCAGCTTAGCTCTCAGGGGCAACTATGGCTACACCTTC. Its translation: CASSLALRGNYGYTF.

This chain uses TRBV29-1 with TRBJ1-6, with 7 nucleotides matching TRBD1. After removal of 5 bases from V and 5 bases from J, the junction contained 3 bases not matched to a gene. The CDR3 extends over 13 amino acids. Per the germline V gene, CDR1 is SQVTM and CDR2 is ANQGSEA. CDR3 nucleotides: TGCAGCGTTCGGGACAGAAATAATTCACCCCTCCACTTT. Residues: CSVRDRNNSPLHF.

The DNA for the CDR3 is TGTGCCAGCAGCTTAGCGGGACAGGGTTCGGCAAACATTCAGTACTTC. Encoded protein: CASSLAGQGSANIQYF. The rearrangement uses TRBV7-8 and TRBJ2-4, with TRBD1 identical over 9 bases. Looked up from germline, CDR1 is SGHVS and CDR2 is FQNEAQ. The V segment lost 0 bases and the J segment 6 bases; nucleotides outside the gene matches: 6. This CDR3 comprises 16 residues.

This chain connects TRBV30 to TRBJ2-7; 7 bases line up with TRBD1. Per germline, CDR1 GTSNPN and CDR2 SVGIG (reference sequence). CDR3 size: 14 residues. The V and J ends lost 6 bases and 2 bases, in that order; junction bases with no gene match: 10. The CDR3 spells CACAIGTVAYEQYF. In DNA, the CDR3 is TGTGCCTGCGCAATAGGGACAGTGGCCTACGAGCAGTACTTC. The full variable domain, its missing parts supplied by reference TRBV30 and TRBJ2-7, is SQTIHQWPATLVQPVGSPLSLECTVEGTSNPNLYWYRQAAGRGLQLLFYSVGIGQISSEVPQNLSASRPQDRQFILSSKKLLLSDSGFYLCACAIGTVAYEQYFGPGTRLTVT.

This chain uses TRBV4-3 with TRBJ1-2, with D perhaps TRBD1 (6 bases). The CDR3 is 14 residues long. The V and J ends lost 4 bases and 2 bases respectively, with 11 bases between them. Germline-derived CDR1 and CDR2 are LGHNA and YSLEER. The CDR3 DNA reads TGCGCCAGCAGCCGCTCAACAGGGAACTATGGCTACACCTTC. Amino acid sequence: CASSRSTGNYGYTF.

J is TRBJ2-1 and V is TRBV20-1; possible D gene TRBD2, 5 bases. Trimming shortened V by 6 bases and J by 9 bases, and 12 bases separated the two germline ends. The CDR3 extends over 11 amino acids. The V gene's germline CDR1 is DFQATT and CDR2 SNEGSKA (reference sequence). The CDR3 protein is CSAIQRSEQFF. The CDR3 nucleotides read TGCAGTGCAATTCAGCGGAGTGAGCAGTTCTTC.

The rearrangement joins TRBV5-1 to TRBJ2-5; TRBD2 agrees at 13 bases. Trimming cost V 3 bases and J 5 bases; bases outside gene matches: 7. This CDR3 has 16 residues. Germline V gives CDR1 SGHRS, CDR2 YFSETQ. The CDR3 DNA follows: TGCGCCAGCAGCTGGACTAGCGGGAGATCGGCGGAGACCCAGTACTTC. This gives the protein CASSWTSGRSAETQYF.

J is TRBJ2-7 and V is TRBV28; D might be TRBD1 (6 bases). Germline CDR1 and CDR2: MDHEN and SYDVKM. V shed 6 bases and J shed 0 bases, with 12 bases lying between them. The length of the CDR3 is 14 residues. The chain's CDR3 is CASRNRDNSYEQYF. CDR3 nucleotides: TGTGCCAGCAGAAACCGGGACAACTCCTACGAGCAGTACTTC.

This clone was seen a single time. The chain recombines TRBV6-5 with TRBJ2-1; 14 bases align to TRBD2. The CDR3 runs 15 residues. V trimming: 6 bases; J trimming: 7 bases; junction bases outside the gene matches: 5. Germline values: CDR1 MNHEY, CDR2 SVGAGI. The CDR3 bases are TGTGCCAGCAGCCCGACTAGCGGGAGGGTAAATGAGCAGTTCTTC. It specifies CASSPTSGRVNEQFF.

V and J are TRBV6-2 or TRBV6-3 and TRBJ2-4; 7 positions match TRBD2. Germline trimming cut 0 bases from V and 8 bases from J; bases unmatched to any gene: 7. The CDR3 has 15 amino acids. Looked up from germline, CDR1 is MNHEY and CDR2 is SVGEGT. CDR3 DNA: TGTGCCAGCAGTTACTCCCTTGATCGGGGGGACATTCAGTACTTC. Protein product: CASSYSLDRGDIQYF.

The J gene is TRBJ2-5, the V gene TRBV19, with D possibly being TRBD2 (5 bases). CDR1 and CDR2 from the germline V gene are LNHDA and SQIVND (reference sequence). This CDR3 has 11 residues. V was trimmed by 4 bases and J by 5 bases, leaving 5 bases between them. The CDR3: CASSRGETQYF. DNA for the CDR3: TGTGCCAGTAGTAGAGGGGAGACCCAGTACTTC.

The rearrangement uses TRBV28 and TRBJ2-5; TRBD2 aligns across 14 bases. This CDR3 contains 17 residues. V lost 6 bases to trimming and J lost 4 bases; unmatched junction nucleotides: 10. Germline V gene lookup returns CDR1 MDHEN and CDR2 SYDVKM. CDR3 DNA sequence: TGTGCCAGCAGCCTCCTGACTAGCGGGAGGGGAAGAGAGACCCAGTACTTC. It specifies CASSLLTSGRGRETQYF. Variable domain in full (rest from reference TRBV28 and TRBJ2-5): DVKVTQSSRYLVKRTGEKVFLECVQDMDHENMFWYRQDPGLGLRLIYFSYDVKMKEKGDIPEGYSVSREKKERFSLILESASTNQTSMYLCASSLLTSGRGRETQYFGPGTRLLVL.

The chain carries TRBV7-9 and TRBJ2-1, with TRBD1 matching 9 bases. Germline V gives CDR1 SEHNR, CDR2 FQNEAQ (reference sequence). The CDR3 runs 16 residues. With 1 base clipped from V and 3 bases from J, the junction kept 4 bases outside the gene matches. The CDR3 here is CASSLGQGVYYNEQFF. CDR3 DNA: TGTGCCAGCAGCTTAGGACAGGGGGTTTACTACAATGAGCAGTTCTTC. Full variable domain (missing parts from reference TRBV7-9 and TRBJ2-1): DTGVSQNPRHKITKRGQNVTFRCDPISEHNRLYWYRQTLGQGPEFLTYFQNEAQLEKSRLLSDRFSAERPKGSFSTLEIQRTEQGDSAMYLCASSLGQGVYYNEQFFGPGTRLTVL.

This chain connects TRBV19 to TRBJ2-3; 10 nucleotides match TRBD2. The CDR3 totals 17 residues. V trimming: 3 bases; J trimming: 4 bases; junction bases outside the gene matches: 10. Germline assignment: CDR1 LNHDA and CDR2 SQIVND (reference sequence). The CDR3 loop is CASSIRTSGAEADTQYF. CDR3 in DNA: TGTGCCAGTAGTATTCGAACTAGCGGGGCTGAGGCAGATACGCAGTATTTT.

This chain joins TRBV7-3 and TRBJ1-1; possible D gene TRBD1, 6 bases. The germline V and J ends were trimmed by 3 bases and 5 bases, with 16 bases remaining between them. CDR1 and CDR2 (germline): SGHTA, FQGTGA. The length of the CDR3 is 15 residues. CDR3 bases: TGTGCCAGCAGCTTCGCCGGGGGGCAAGGAACTGAAGCTTTCTTT. Translating gives CASSFAGGQGTEAFF.

J is TRBJ2-1 and V is TRBV3-1 (or the pseudogene TRBV3-2); 8 positions agree with TRBD2. CDR1 and CDR2 (germline): LGHDT, YNNKEL (reference sequence). Trimming took 1 base from V and 1 from J; bases not matched to a gene: 18. CDR3 size: 21 residues. Here the CDR3 reads CASSQVGPVSFGGVSYNEQFF. The CDR3, as DNA: TGTGCCAGCAGCCAAGTCGGTCCAGTTTCTTTCGGGGGGGTATCCTACAATGAGCAGTTCTTC.

J is TRBJ1-2 and V is TRBV28; D unclear. V lost 3 bases and J lost 4, with 12 bases in between. Germline CDR1 is MDHEN and CDR2 is SYDVKM. This CDR3 spans 14 amino acids. The CDR3 DNA follows: TGTGCCAGCAGTTTTGCGGTCGGAGGCTATGGCTACACCTTC. This translates into CASSFAVGGYGYTF.

This clone appeared a single time. The chain uses TRBV25-1 and TRBJ2-1; 14 bases align to TRBD2. CDR3 size: 15 residues. From germline, CDR1 is MGHDK and CDR2 SYGVNS. The V gene end was trimmed by 6 bases and the J gene end by 8 bases; junction bases not matched to a gene: 6. CDR3 protein: CASSAGTSGSHEQFF. The CDR3, as DNA: TGTGCCAGCAGCGCCGGGACTAGCGGGAGTCATGAGCAGTTCTTC.

This rearrangement joins TRBV7-2 to TRBJ2-7; D uncertain. V was cut by 3 bases and J by 5 bases, with 5 bases left in between. This CDR3 is built from 11 residues. The V gene's germline CDR1 is SGHTA and CDR2 FQGNSA. The chain's CDR3 is CASSFFDEQYF. As DNA, the CDR3 is TGTGCCAGCAGCTTCTTTGACGAGCAGTACTTC.

The chain couples TRBV19 to TRBJ2-7; D ambiguous. Deletions cut 3 bases from V and 2 bases from J, with 11 bases between. Per germline, CDR1 LNHDA and CDR2 SQIVND (reference sequence). The CDR3 has 14 residues. The CDR3 coding sequence is TGTGCCAGTAGTATCCGAGGCTACCCCTACGAGCAGTACTTC. Amino acids: CASSIRGYPYEQYF.

The chain employs TRBV11-2 and TRBJ1-4; no clear D. Trimming removed 0 bases at V and 4 bases at J, with 12 bases between. The CDR3 spans 16 residues. The germline V gene has CDR1 SGHAT and CDR2 FQNNGV. The CDR3 bases are TGTGCCAGCAGCTTAGACACGCCGGACTTTAATGAAAAACTGTTTTTT. As protein: CASSLDTPDFNEKLFF.

The V call is TRBV14, the J call TRBJ2-5; TRBD2 agrees at 11 bases. The CDR3 covers 15 residues. Trimming cost V 4 bases and J 3 bases; bases outside gene matches: 4. Germline V lookup: CDR1 SGHDN, CDR2 FVKESK. The CDR3: CASSPILAGEETQYF. DNA of the CDR3: TGTGCCAGCAGCCCCATACTAGCGGGAGAAGAGACCCAGTACTTC.

The chain couples TRBV14 to TRBJ2-3, with TRBD2 identical over 15 bases. V lost 5 bases, J lost 4 bases, and 4 bases stayed unmatched. This CDR3 contains 16 residues. CDR1 and CDR2 from the germline V gene are SGHDN and FVKESK. The DNA for the CDR3 is TGTGCCAGCAGCGTGGGACTAGCGGGAGGTTCAGATACGCAGTATTTT. Translating it yields CASSVGLAGGSDTQYF.

The rearrangement joins TRBV29-1 to TRBJ2-5, with D possibly matching TRBD1 (6 bases). Germline CDR1 reads SQVTM; CDR2 reads ANQGSEA. CDR3 length: 13 residues. Trimming cost V 2 bases and J 4 bases, with 11 bases left between them. In nucleotides, the CDR3 is TGCAGCGTTGAACCCAGGGGTGGAGAGACCCAGTACTTC. Protein: CSVEPRGGETQYF.

This chain links TRBV10-2 with TRBJ2-1; the D gene is possibly TRBD2 (6 bases). The germline CDR1 and CDR2 sequences are WSHSY and SAAADI. CDR3 length equals 14 residues. The V and J ends lost 6 bases and 1 base respectively, with 10 bases between them. This CDR3 reads CASSRERSYNEQFF. Written as DNA, the CDR3 is TGCGCCAGCAGCCGGGAGAGGTCCTACAATGAGCAGTTCTTC.

J is TRBJ2-3 and V is TRBV7-9; 8 bases are shared with TRBD1. Germline CDR1 SEHNR, CDR2 FQNEAQ (reference sequence). The CDR3 consists of 18 residues. The ends lost 1 base at V and 3 bases at J; junction bases unmatched: 12. The CDR3 nucleotides are TGTGCCAGCAGCTTAGTTCGTTCAGGCAGGGGGCAAACAGATACGCAGTATTTT. Its protein product is CASSLVRSGRGQTDTQYF.

The chain recombines TRBV30 with TRBJ2-5, with 8 nucleotides matching TRBD1. There are 15 residues in the CDR3. Germline V gene sequence: CDR1 GTSNPN, CDR2 SVGIG (reference sequence). After removal of 3 bases from V and 5 bases from J, the junction contained 11 bases not matched to a gene. The CDR3 DNA reads as TGTGCCTGGAGCCTGGGCAGGGGGCGGTATGAGACCCAGTACTTC. Translated: CAWSLGRGRYETQYF.

This chain uses TRBV4-1 with TRBJ1-5, with 7 bases identical to TRBD1. With 1 base clipped from V and 0 bases from J, the junction kept 9 bases outside the gene matches. Germline values: CDR1 MGHRA, CDR2 YSYEKL. The CDR3 has 18 amino acids. CDR3 nucleotides: TGCGCCAGCAGCCAAGTAGTCAGGGGGATCAATAGCAATCAGCCCCAGCATTTT. It translates to CASSQVVRGINSNQPQHF.

The V call is TRBV5-1, the J call TRBJ2-7; possibly TRBD1 for D (6 bases). V lost 2 bases, J lost 3 bases, and 9 bases lay in between. CDR1 SGHRS and CDR2 YFSETQ come from the germline V gene. The CDR3 totals 13 residues. As DNA, the CDR3 is TGCGCCAGCAGCTTTGGGGACAACTACGAGCAGTACTTC. This translates into CASSFGDNYEQYF.

V gene TRBV7-3 combines with J gene TRBJ2-1; D gene unclear. Trimming pared 0 bases from V and 4 bases from J, leaving 4 bases between. The CDR3 is 13 residues long. CDR1 is SGHTA and CDR2 is FQGTGA in the germline V gene. For the CDR3, the DNA is TGTGCCAGCAGCTTAACCCAATACAATGAGCAGTTCTTC. Residues: CASSLTQYNEQFF.

The chain has TRBV28 and TRBJ1-5, with TRBD1 as a possible D gene (5 bases). Germline values: CDR1 MDHEN, CDR2 SYDVKM. Trimming took off 5 bases at V and 3 bases at J, with 14 bases between the two ends. The CDR3 is 15 amino acids. The CDR3 DNA reads TGTGCCAGCAGTCCGCCGGGGGGTACCAATCAGCCCCAGCATTTT. Protein product: CASSPPGGTNQPQHF.